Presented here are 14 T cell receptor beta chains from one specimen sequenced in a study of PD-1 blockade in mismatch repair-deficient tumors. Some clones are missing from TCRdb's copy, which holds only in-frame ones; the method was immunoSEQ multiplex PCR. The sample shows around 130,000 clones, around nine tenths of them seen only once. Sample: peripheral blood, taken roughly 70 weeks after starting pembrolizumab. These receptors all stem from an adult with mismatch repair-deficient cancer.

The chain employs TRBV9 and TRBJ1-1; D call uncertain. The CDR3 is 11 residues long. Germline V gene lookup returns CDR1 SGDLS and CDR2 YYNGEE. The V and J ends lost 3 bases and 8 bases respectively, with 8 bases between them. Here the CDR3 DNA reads TGTGCCAGCAGCGCGGGCCCCGAAGCTTTCTTT. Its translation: CASSAGPEAFF.

The CDR3 sequence is CASSQEMGGRSQPQHF. CDR3 nucleotides: TGCGCCAGCAGCCAAGAGATGGGCGGGAGGAGTCAGCCCCAGCATTTT. The chain has TRBV4-1 and TRBJ1-5; unclear D gene. The CDR3 length is 16 residues. The germline CDR1 and CDR2 sequences are MGHRA and YSYEKL. Trimming pared 0 bases from V and 6 bases from J, leaving 15 bases between.

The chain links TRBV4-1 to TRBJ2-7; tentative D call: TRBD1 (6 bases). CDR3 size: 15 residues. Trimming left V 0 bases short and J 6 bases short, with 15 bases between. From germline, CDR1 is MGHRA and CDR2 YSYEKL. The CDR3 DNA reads TGCGCCAGCAGCCAAGATCGGGTAGTGGGGGCCGAGCAGTACTTC. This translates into CASSQDRVVGAEQYF.

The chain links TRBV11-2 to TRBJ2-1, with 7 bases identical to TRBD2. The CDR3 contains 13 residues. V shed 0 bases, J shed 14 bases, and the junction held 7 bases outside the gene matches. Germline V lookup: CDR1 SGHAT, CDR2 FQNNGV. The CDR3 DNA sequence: TGTGCCAGCAGCTTAGAGGGCGGGAGAGGGGAGTTCTTC. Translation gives CASSLEGGRGEFF.

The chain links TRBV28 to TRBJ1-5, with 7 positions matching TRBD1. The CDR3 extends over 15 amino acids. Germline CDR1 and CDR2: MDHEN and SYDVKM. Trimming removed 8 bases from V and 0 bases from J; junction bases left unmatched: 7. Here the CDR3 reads CASFPQGFSNQPQHF. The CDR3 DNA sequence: TGTGCCAGCTTTCCACAGGGGTTTAGCAATCAGCCCCAGCATTTT.

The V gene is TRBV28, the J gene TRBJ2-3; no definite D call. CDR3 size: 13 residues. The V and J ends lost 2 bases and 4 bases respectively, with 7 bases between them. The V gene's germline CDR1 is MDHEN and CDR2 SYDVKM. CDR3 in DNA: TGTGCCAGCAGTTTACCAAGTCCAGATACGCAGTATTTT. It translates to CASSLPSPDTQYF.

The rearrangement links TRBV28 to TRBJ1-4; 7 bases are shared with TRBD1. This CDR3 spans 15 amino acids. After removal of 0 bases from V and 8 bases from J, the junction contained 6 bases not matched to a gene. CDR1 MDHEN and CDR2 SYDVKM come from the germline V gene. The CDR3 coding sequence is TGTGCCAGCAGTTTATGGGGACAGTTTTCGGAAAAACTGTTTTTT. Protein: CASSLWGQFSEKLFF.

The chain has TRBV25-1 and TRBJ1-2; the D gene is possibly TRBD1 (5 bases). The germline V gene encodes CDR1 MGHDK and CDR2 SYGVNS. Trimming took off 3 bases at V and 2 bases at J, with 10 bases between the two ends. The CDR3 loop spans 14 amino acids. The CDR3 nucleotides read TGTGCCAGCAGTGATGGACACATAAACTATGGCTACACCTTC. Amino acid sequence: CASSDGHINYGYTF.

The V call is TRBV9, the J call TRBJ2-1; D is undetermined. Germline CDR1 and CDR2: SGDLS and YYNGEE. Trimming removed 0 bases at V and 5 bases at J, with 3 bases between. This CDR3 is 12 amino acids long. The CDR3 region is CASSVEDNEQFF. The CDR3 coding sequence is TGTGCCAGCAGCGTAGAGGACAATGAGCAGTTCTTC.

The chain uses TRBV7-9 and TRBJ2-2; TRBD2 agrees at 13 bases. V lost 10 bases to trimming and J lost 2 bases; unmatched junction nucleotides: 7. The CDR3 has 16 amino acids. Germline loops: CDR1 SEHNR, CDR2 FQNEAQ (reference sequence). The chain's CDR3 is CATSGLAGANTGELFF. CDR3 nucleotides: TGTGCCACCTCCGGACTAGCGGGAGCAAACACCGGGGAGCTGTTTTTT.

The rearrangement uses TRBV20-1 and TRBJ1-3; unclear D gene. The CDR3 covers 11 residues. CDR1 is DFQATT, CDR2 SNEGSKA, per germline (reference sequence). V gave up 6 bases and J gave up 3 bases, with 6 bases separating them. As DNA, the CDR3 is TGCAGTGCCTTGTATGGAAACACCATATATTTT. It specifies CSALYGNTIYF.

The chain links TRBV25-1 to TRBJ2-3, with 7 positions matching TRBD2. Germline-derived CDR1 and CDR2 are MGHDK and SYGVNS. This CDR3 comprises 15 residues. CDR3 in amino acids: CVVRLPGGGTDTQYF. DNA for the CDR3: TGTGTAGTCCGCTTACCGGGAGGAGGCACAGATACGCAGTATTTT.

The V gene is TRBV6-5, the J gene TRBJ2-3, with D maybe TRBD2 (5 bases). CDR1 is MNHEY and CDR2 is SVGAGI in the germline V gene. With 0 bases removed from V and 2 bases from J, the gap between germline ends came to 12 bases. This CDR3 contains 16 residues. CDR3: CASSYSRAEFTDTQYF. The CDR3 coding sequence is TGTGCCAGCAGTTACTCGAGAGCGGAATTCACAGATACGCAGTATTTT.

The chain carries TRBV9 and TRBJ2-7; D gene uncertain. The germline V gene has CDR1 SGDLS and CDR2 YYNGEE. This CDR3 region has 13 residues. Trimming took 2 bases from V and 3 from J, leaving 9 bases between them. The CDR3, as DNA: TGTGCCAGCAGCGTCGGGCTAGGCTACGAGCAGTACTTC. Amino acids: CASSVGLGYEQYF.